The 10 T cell receptor beta chains in this list originate from one sample, sequenced in a study of T-cell reconstitution after alpha-beta-depleted transplantation in children. TCRbeta library preparation incorporated unique molecular identifiers. TCRdb reprocessed the PCR reads via MiXCR and lists one record per CDR3 protein. The sample shows a few hundred thousand distinct CDR3 sequences, 25% to 30% of them seen only once. Material: PBMCs, obtained before TCRalphabeta/CD19-depleted stem cell transplant. These TCRs come from a boy less than two years old with Wiskott-Aldrich syndrome, due to receive a stem cell transplant.

This clonotype has only a few counts. The V and J genes are TRBV27 and TRBJ1-1; tentatively, D is TRBD1 (6 bases). Per germline, CDR1 MNHEY and CDR2 SMNVEV (reference sequence). V lost 5 bases and J 2 bases, leaving 15 bases between the germline ends. The CDR3 has 15 residues. The CDR3 region is CASSTFWTANTEAFF. The CDR3 DNA sequence: TGTGCCAGCAGTACTTTCTGGACAGCCAACACTGAAGCTTTCTTT.

CDR3 loop: CASSFSLDNEQFF. Written as DNA, the CDR3 is TGCGCCAGCAGCTTTAGCCTAGACAATGAGCAGTTCTTC. The chain uses TRBV5-1 and TRBJ2-1; no clear D gene. The V and J ends lost 2 bases and 5 bases respectively, with 8 bases between them. The CDR3 has 13 amino acids. Germline V gene sequence: CDR1 SGHRS, CDR2 YFSETQ.

Only a few counts were recorded for this clonotype. This chain connects TRBV20-1 to TRBJ1-5, with 11 bases identical to TRBD1. This CDR3 spans 18 amino acids. Losses at the gene ends were 3 bases for V and 2 bases for J; bases not matched to a gene: 12. The germline V gene encodes CDR1 DFQATT and CDR2 SNEGSKA (reference sequence). The CDR3 region is CSARASGTGGVRNQPQHF. The CDR3 DNA follows: TGCAGTGCTAGGGCGTCTGGGACAGGGGGGGTGCGCAATCAGCCCCAGCATTTT.

CDR3: CASSRIRGEQYF. The CDR3 nucleotides are TGTGCCAGCAGCAGGATCAGGGGAGAGCAGTACTTC. V and J are TRBV21-1 and TRBJ2-7; the table's D call, TRBD1, was not checked against the DNA. TRBV21-1 is tagged as a pseudogene. This CDR3 contains 12 residues.

This clonotype showed up many times. V is TRBV29-1 and J is TRBJ2-3, with 7 bases aligning to TRBD1. Germline loops: CDR1 SQVTM, CDR2 ANQGSEA. Trimming took 6 bases from V and 6 from J; bases not matched to a gene: 12. The CDR3 totals 14 residues. CDR3 DNA sequence: TGCAGCGTCCAAACAACGACAGGGCGGGATACGCAGTATTTT. This codes for CSVQTTTGRDTQYF.

This chain connects TRBV20-1 to TRBJ1-1, with 7 bases lining up with TRBD1. The CDR3 spans 14 residues. Germline values: CDR1 DFQATT, CDR2 SNEGSKA (reference sequence). The trim removed 6 bases at V and 2 bases at J, leaving 9 bases unmatched. Here the CDR3 DNA reads TGCAGTGCAAGGGACAGCCACTATAACACTGAAGCTTTCTTT. Translation: CSARDSHYNTEAFF.

In DNA form, the CDR3 reads TGCGCCAGCAGCATACTACCGACAGCCGGCACTGAAGCTTTCTTT. Protein sequence: CASSILPTAGTEAFF. This sequence joins TRBV5-1 and TRBJ1-1; a possible D gene is TRBD1 (5 bases). V dropped 4 bases and J dropped 4 bases, with 17 bases sitting between them. Germline V gives CDR1 SGHRS, CDR2 YFSETQ. The CDR3 sequence is 15 residues long.

The sample holds a few counts of this clonotype. The chain couples TRBV27 to TRBJ1-6; 7 bases align to TRBD1. Germline V gene sequence: CDR1 MNHEY, CDR2 SMNVEV (reference sequence). The CDR3 totals 14 residues. V shed 9 bases, J shed 6 bases, and the junction held 8 bases outside the gene matches. The CDR3 here is CAREKGQLNSPLHF. CDR3 nucleotide sequence: TGTGCCAGAGAAAAGGGACAGCTTAATTCACCCCTCCACTTT.

The chain combines TRBV28 with TRBJ1-5, with 8 bases lining up with TRBD1. The V segment lost 6 bases and the J segment 4 bases; nucleotides outside the gene matches: 5. The V gene's germline CDR1 is MDHEN and CDR2 SYDVKM. The CDR3 totals 14 residues. This CDR3 reads CASRSDRANQPQHF. As DNA, the CDR3 is TGTGCCAGCAGATCGGACAGGGCAAATCAGCCCCAGCATTTT. Full variable domain (missing parts from reference TRBV28 and TRBJ1-5): DVKVTQSSRYLVKRTGEKVFLECVQDMDHENMFWYRQDPGLGLRLIYFSYDVKMKEKGDIPEGYSVSREKKERFSLILESASTNQTSMYLCASRSDRANQPQHFGDGTRLSIL.

The chain combines TRBV5-1 with TRBJ2-3, with 12 bases that match TRBD2. The CDR3 is 18 residues long. Germline CDR1 is SGHRS and CDR2 is YFSETQ. V was pared by 3 bases and J by 2 bases, with 10 bases of the junction left unmatched. This CDR3 is CASSSASSGGGLTDTQYF. CDR3 sequence (DNA): TGCGCCAGCAGCTCTGCGTCTAGCGGGGGGGGACTCACAGATACGCAGTATTTT.